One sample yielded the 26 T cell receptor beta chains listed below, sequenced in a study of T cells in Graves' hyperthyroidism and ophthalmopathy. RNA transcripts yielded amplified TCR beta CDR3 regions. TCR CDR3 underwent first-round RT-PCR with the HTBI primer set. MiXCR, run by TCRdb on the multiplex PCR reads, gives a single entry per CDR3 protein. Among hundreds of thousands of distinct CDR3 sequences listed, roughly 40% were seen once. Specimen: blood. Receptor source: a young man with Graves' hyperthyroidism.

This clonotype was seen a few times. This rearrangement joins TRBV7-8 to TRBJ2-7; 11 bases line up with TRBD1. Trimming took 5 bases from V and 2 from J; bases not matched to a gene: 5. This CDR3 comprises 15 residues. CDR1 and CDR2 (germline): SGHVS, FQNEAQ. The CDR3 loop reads CASSPWDRGTYEQYF. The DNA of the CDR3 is TGTGCCAGCAGCCCCTGGGACAGGGGGACCTACGAGCAGTACTTC.

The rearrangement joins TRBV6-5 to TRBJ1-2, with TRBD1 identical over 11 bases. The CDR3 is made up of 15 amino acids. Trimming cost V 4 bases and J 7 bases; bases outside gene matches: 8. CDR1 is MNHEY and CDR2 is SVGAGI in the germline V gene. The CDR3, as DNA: TGTGCCAGCAGTTCGCCGGGACAGGGGGTTGGTGGCTACACCTTC. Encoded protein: CASSSPGQGVGGYTF.

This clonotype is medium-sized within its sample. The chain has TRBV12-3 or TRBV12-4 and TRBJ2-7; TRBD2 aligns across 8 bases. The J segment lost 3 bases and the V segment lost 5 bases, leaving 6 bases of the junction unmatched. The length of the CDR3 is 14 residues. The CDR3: CASSATSGDYEQYF. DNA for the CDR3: TGTGCCAGCAGTGCCACTAGCGGAGACTACGAGCAGTACTTC.

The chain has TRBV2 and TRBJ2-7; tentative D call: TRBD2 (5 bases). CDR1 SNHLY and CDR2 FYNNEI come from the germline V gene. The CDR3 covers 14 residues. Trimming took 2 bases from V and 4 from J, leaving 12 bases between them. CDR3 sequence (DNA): TGTGCCAGCAGTGAATCGGGGATTGCGTACGAGCAGTACTTC. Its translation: CASSESGIAYEQYF.

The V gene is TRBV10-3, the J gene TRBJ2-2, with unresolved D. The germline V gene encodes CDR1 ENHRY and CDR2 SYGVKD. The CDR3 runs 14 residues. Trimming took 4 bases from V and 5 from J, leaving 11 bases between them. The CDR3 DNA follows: TGTGCCATCAGTGGGGTGGACCTAACCGGGGAGCTGTTTTTT. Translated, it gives CAISGVDLTGELFF.

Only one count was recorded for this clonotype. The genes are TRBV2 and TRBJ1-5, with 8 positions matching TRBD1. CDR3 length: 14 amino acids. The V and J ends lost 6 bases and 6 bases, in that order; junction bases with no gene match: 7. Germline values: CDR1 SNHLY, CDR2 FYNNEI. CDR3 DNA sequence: TGTGCCAGCAGGGCTACAGGGGGAGGTCAGCCCCAGCATTTT. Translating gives CASRATGGGQPQHF.

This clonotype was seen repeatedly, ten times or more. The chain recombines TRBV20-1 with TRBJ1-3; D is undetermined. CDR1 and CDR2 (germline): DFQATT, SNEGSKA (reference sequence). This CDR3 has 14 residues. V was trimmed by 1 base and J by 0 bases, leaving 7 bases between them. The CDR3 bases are TGCAGTGCTAGAGGTGGGAGCTCTGGAAACACCATATATTTT. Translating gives CSARGGSSGNTIYF.

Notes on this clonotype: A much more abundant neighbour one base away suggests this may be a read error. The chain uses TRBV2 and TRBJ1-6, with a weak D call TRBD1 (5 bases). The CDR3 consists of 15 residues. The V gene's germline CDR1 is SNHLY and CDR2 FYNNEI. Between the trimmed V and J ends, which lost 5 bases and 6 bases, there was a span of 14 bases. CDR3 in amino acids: CASSTKGERNSPLHF. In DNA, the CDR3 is TGTGCCAGCAGTACTAAAGGGGAGCGTAATTCACCCCTCCACTTT.

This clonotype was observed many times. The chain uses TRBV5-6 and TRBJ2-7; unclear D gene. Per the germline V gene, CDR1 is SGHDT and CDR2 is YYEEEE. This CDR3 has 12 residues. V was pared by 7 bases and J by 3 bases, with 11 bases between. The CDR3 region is CASGEDGYEQYF. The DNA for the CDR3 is TGTGCCAGCGGCGAGGACGGCTACGAGCAGTACTTC.

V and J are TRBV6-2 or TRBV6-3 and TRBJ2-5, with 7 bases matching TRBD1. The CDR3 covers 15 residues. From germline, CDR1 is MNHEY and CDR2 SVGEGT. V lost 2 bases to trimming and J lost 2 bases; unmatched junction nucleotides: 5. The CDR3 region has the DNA TGTGCCAGCAGTTACGGTCAGGGGGAGCAAGAGACCCAGTACTTC. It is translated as CASSYGQGEQETQYF.

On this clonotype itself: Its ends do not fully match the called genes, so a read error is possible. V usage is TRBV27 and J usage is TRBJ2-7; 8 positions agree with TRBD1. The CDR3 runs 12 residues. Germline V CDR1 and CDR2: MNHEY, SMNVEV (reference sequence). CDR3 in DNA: TGTGTCAGCAGTACAGGGGGTCACGAGCAGTACTTC. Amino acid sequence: CVSSTGGHEQYF.

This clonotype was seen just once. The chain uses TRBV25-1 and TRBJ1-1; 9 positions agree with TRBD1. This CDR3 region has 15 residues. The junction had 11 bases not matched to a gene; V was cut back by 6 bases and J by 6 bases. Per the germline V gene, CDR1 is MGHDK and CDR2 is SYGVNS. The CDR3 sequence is CASSGTQGARSEAFF. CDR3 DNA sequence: TGTGCCAGCAGCGGGACACAGGGGGCCCGATCTGAAGCTTTCTTT.

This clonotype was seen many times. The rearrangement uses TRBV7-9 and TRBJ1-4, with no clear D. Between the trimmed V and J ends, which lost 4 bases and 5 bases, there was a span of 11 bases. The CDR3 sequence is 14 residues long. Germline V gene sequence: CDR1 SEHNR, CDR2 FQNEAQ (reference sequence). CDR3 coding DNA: TGTGCCAGCAGCTCCGTGGGCGCCAATGAAAAACTGTTTTTT. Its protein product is CASSSVGANEKLFF.

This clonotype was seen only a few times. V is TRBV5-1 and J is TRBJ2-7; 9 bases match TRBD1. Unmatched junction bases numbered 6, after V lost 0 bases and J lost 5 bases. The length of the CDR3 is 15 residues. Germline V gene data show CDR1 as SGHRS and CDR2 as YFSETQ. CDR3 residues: CASSLARGQGDEQYF. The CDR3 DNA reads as TGCGCCAGCAGCTTGGCGAGGGGACAGGGAGACGAGCAGTACTTC.

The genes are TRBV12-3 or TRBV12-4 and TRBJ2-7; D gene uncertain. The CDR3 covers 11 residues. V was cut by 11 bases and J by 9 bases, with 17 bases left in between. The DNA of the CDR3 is TGTGCCGGCACTCAAGGACGCGGGCAGTACTTC. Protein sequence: CAGTQGRGQYF.

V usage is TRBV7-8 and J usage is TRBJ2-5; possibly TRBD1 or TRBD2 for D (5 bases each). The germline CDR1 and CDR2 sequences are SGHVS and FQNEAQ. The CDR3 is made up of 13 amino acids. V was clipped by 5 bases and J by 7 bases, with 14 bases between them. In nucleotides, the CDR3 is TGTGCCAGCAGCGGGGGAAACACACGGACCCAGTACTTC. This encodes CASSGGNTRTQYF.

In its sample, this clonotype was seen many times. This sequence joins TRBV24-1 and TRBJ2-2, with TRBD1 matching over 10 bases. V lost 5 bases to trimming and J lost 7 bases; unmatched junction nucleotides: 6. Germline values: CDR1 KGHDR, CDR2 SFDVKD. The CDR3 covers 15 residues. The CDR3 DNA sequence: TGTGCCACCAGTGTCCCGGGACAGGGGCACGGGGAGCTGTTTTTT. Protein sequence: CATSVPGQGHGELFF.

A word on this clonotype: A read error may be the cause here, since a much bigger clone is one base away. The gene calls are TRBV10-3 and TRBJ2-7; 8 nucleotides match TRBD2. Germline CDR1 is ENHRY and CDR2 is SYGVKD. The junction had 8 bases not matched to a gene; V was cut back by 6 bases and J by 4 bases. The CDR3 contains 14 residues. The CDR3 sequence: CAISQAGEVYEQYF. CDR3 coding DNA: TGTGCCATCAGCCAAGCGGGAGAGGTGTACGAGCAGTACTTC.

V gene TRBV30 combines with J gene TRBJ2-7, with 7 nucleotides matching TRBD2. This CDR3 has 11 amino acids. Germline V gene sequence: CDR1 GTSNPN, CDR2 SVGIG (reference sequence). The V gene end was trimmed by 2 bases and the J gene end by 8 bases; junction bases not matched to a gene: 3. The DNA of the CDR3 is TGTGCCTGGAGTTGGGAGGGGCAGCAGTACTTC. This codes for CAWSWEGQQYF. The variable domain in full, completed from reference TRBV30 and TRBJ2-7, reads SQTIHQWPATLVQPVGSPLSLECTVEGTSNPNLYWYRQAAGRGLQLLFYSVGIGQISSEVPQNLSASRPQDRQFILSSKKLLLSDSGFYLCAWSWEGQQYFGPGTRLTVT.

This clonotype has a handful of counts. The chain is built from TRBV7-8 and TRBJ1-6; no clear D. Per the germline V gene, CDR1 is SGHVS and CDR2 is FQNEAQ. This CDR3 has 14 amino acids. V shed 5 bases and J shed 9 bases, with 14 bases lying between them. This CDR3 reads CASSLAADRSPLHF. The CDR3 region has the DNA TGTGCCAGCAGCCTCGCAGCCGATCGTTCACCCCTCCACTTT.

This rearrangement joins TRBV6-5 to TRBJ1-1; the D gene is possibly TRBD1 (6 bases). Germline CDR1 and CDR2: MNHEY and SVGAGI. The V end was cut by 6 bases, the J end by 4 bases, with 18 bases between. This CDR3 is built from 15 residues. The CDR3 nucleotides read TGTGCCAGCAGCCACACGACAGGTTGGACCACTGAAGCTTTCTTT. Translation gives CASSHTTGWTTEAFF.

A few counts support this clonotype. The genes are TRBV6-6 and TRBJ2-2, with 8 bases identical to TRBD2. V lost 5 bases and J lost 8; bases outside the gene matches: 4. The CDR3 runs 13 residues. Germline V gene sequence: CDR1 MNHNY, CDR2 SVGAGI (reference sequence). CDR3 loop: CASSGTRLGELFF. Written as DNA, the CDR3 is TGTGCCAGCAGTGGGACTAGGCTGGGGGAGCTGTTTTTT.

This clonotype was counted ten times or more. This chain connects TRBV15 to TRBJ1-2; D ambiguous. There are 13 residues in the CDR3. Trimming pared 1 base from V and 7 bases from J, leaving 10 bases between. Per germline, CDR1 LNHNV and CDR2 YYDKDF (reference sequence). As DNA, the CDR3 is TGTGCCACCAGCAGAGGTGGTGGGGTTGGCTACACCTTC. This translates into CATSRGGGVGYTF.

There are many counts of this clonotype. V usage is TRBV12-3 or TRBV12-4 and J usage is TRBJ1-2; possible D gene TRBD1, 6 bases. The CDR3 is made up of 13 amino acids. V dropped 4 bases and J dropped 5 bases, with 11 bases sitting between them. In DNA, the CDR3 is TGTGCCAGCAGTTGGGGGCAGCGGTATGGCTACACCTTC. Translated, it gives CASSWGQRYGYTF.

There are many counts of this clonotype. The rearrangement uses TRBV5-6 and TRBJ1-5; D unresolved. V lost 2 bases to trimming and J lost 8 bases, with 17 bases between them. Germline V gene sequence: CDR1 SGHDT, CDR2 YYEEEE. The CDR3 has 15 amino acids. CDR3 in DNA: TGTGCCAGCAGCTTAGGGCAGGCTGTCGTGAAGCCCCAGCATTTT. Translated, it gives CASSLGQAVVKPQHF.

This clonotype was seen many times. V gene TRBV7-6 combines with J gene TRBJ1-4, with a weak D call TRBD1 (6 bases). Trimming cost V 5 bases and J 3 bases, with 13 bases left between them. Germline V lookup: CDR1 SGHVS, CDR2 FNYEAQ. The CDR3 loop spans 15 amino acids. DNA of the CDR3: TGTGCCAGCAGCCGACAGGCGTTAGCTAATGAAAAACTGTTTTTT. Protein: CASSRQALANEKLFF.